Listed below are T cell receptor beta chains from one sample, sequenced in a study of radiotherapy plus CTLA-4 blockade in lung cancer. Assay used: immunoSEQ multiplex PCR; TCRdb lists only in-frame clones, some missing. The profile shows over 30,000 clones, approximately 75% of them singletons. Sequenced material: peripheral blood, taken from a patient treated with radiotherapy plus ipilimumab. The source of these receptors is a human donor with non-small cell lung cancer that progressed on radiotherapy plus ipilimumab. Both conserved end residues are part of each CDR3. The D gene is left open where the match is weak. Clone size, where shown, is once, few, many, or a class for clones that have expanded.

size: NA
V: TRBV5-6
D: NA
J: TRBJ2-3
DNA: TGTGCCAGCAGCTTTACCGGGGAGATCACAGATACGCAGTATTTT
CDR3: CASSFTGEITDTQYF

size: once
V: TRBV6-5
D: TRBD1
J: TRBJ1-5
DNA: TGTGCCAGCAGTCGACAGGGAACTGGCAATCAGCCCCAGCATTTT
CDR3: CASSRQGTGNQPQHF

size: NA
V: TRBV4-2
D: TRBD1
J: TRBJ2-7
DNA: TGTGCCAGCAGCCAAGACCCCACAGGGGCGAGCGAGCAGTACTTC
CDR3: CASSQDPTGASEQYF

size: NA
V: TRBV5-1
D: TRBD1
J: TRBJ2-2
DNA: TGCGCCAGCAGCTTGGGACAGGGGGGTGCCGGGGAGCTGTTTTTT
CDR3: CASSLGQGGAGELFF

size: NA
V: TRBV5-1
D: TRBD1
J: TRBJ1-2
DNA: TGCGCCAGCAGCTTAGGGACAGAAACCTCCTATGGCTACACCTTC
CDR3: CASSLGTETSYGYTF

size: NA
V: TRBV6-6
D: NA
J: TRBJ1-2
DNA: TGTGCCAGCATAACTCCAAGCTATGGCTACACCTTC
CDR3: CASITPSYGYTF

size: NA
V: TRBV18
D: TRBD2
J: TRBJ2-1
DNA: TGTGCCAGCTCACCACTGGTACCGGGACTAGCGGGTTACAATGAGCAGTTCTTC
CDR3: CASSPLVPGLAGYNEQFF

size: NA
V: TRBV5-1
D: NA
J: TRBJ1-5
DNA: TGCGCCAGCAGCTTGGGCGACAGGAATCAGCCCCAGCATTTT
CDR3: CASSLGDRNQPQHF

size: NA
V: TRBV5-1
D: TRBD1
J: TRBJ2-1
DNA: TGCGCCAGCAGCTTGGTGGGACAGGGGATTAATGAGCAGTTCTTC
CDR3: CASSLVGQGINEQFF

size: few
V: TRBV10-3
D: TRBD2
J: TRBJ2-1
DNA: TGTGCCATCAGTGCCTCGACTAGCGGGGGGGCGAATGAGCAGTTCTTC
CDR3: CAISASTSGGANEQFF

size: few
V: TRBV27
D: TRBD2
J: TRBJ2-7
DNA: TGTGCCAGCAGCGGGGGGAACTACGAGCAGTACTTC
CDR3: CASSGGNYEQYF

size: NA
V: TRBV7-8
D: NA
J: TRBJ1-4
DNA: TGTGCCAGCAGCTTAAACGGAGTGCTAACTAATGAAAAACTGTTTTTT
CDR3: CASSLNGVLTNEKLFF

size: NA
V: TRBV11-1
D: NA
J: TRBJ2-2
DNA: TGTGCCAGCAGCATCCATACAGGCGCCGGGGAGCTGTTTTTT
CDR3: CASSIHTGAGELFF

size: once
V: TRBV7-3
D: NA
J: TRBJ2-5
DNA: TGTGCCAGCAGCTTAACGGGGGGCCGGACAGGTTCCCAAGAGACCCAGTACTTC
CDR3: CASSLTGGRTGSQETQYF

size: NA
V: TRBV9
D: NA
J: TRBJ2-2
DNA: TGTGCCAGCAGCGTAGGCGGGGATTCCGGGGAGCTGTTTTTT
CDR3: CASSVGGDSGELFF

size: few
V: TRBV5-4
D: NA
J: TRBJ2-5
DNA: TGTGCCAGCAGCCCAGGACAGGGAGGGGGTGTGGAGACCCAGTACTTC
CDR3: CASSPGQGGGVETQYF

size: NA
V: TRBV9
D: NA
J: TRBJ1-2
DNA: TGTGCCAGCAGCGTAGAGGGGGACGGCTATGGCTACACCTTC
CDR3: CASSVEGDGYGYTF

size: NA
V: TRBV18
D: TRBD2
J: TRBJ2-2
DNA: TGTGCCAGCTCACCACGGACCACTAGCGGGGGGCAGTACACCGGGGAGCTGTTTTTT
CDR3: CASSPRTTSGGQYTGELFF

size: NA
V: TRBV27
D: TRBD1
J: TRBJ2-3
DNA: TGTGCCAGCAGTCTCGCAGGGGGCGCAGATACGCAGTATTTT
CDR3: CASSLAGGADTQYF

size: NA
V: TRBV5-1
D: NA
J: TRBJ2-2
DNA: TGCGCCAGCAGCTTGGAGCTAGAAACCGGGGAGCTGTTTTTT
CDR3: CASSLELETGELFF

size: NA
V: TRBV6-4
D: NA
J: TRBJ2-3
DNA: TGTGCCAGCAGCGCCGGGCGGGGTCCCACAGATACGCAGTATTTT
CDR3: CASSAGRGPTDTQYF

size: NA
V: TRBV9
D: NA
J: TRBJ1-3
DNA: TGTGCCAGCAGCGAACTGATCTCTGGAAACACCATATATTTT
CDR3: CASSELISGNTIYF

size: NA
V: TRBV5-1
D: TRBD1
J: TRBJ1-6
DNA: TGCGCCAGCAGCCCCCAGGGGGGCAATTCACCCCTCCACTTT
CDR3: CASSPQGGNSPLHF

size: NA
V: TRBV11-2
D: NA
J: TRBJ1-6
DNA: TGTGCCAGCAGCTTAGAAGGAGGTTTAGGTACTAATTCACCCCTCCACTTT
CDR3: CASSLEGGLGTNSPLHF

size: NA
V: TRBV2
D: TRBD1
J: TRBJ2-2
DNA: TGTGCCAGCCAGGCCTTCGGGGACAGGGGGCGCCTAGGTTTAGCGGGGAACACCGGGGAGCTGTTTTTT
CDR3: CASQAFGDRGRLGLAGNTGELFF

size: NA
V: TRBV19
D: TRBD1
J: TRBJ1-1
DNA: TGTGCCAGTAGTATCGGGACAGGCAACACTGAAGCTTTCTTT
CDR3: CASSIGTGNTEAFF

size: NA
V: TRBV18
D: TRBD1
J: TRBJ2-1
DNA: TGTGCCAGCTCACGGGCTCCGGGACAGGGGGCCGATGAGCAGTTCTTC
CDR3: CASSRAPGQGADEQFF

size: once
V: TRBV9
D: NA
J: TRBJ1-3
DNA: TGTGCCAGCTCGAGGGCAGCTGGAAACACCATATATTTT
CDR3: CASSRAAGNTIYF

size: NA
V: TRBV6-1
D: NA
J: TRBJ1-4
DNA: TGTGCCAGCAGTCCAACGATAGGACTAAATGAAAAACTGTTTTTT
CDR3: CASSPTIGLNEKLFF

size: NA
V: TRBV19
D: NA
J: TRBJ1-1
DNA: TGTGCCAGTAGTGTCCCTTATCAGGGATACACTGAAGCTTTCTTT
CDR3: CASSVPYQGYTEAFF

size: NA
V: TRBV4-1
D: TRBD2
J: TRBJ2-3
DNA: TGCGCCAGCAGCCAAGGAGTGACTAGCGGGGGGGCTGATACGCAGTATTTT
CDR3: CASSQGVTSGGADTQYF

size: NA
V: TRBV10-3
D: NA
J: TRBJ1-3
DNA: TGTGCCATCAGCCCGACAGATTTCACTGGAAACACCATATATTTT
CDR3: CAISPTDFTGNTIYF

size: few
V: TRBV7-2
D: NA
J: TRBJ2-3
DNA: TGTGCCAGCAGCTTAGTCGGGTACACAGATACGCAGTATTTT
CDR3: CASSLVGYTDTQYF

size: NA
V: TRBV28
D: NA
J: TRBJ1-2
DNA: TGTGCCAGCAGTTTAGCGGGGTTCACCGGGGGCTACACCTTC
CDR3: CASSLAGFTGGYTF

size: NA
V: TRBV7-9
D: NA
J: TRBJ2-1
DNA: TGTGCCAGCAGCTTTTTCTCCGGGTTTACGGTGGACTACAATGAGCAGTTCTTC
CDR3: CASSFFSGFTVDYNEQFF

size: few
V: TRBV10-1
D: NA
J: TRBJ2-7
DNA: TGCGCCAGCAGGACTAGGGCAGGCCGCAGCTCCTACGAGCAGTACTTC
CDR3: CASRTRAGRSSYEQYF

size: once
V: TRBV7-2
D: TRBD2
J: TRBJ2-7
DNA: TGTGCCAGCAGTCCTAGCGGGGGGGGCTACGAGCAGTACTTC
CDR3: CASSPSGGGYEQYF

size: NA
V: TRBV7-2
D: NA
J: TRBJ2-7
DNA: TGTGCCAGCAGCTCCCGGACAGCCTACGAGCAGTACTTC
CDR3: CASSSRTAYEQYF

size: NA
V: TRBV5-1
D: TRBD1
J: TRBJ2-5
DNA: TGCGCCAGCAGCTTGACAGGGGCGGAGGTGGAGACCCAGTACTTC
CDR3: CASSLTGAEVETQYF

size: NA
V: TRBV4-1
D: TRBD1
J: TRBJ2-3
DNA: TGCGCCAGCAGCGAGGGACAGGGCGTCTTCACAGATACGCAGTATTTT
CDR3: CASSEGQGVFTDTQYF

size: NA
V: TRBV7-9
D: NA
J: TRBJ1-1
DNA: TGTGCCAGCAGCTCCTCCGGCGGTCAAGAAGCTTTCTTT
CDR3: CASSSSGGQEAFF

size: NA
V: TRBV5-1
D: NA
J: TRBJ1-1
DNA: TGCGCCAGCAGCCACGACGGGGGGGGGACGTCTTTCTTT
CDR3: CASSHDGGGTSFF

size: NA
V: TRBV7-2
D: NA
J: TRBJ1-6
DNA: TGTGCCAGCAGCCTCTCTGGGGGGATCGATTCACCCCTCCACTTT
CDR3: CASSLSGGIDSPLHF

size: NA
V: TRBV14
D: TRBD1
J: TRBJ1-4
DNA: TGTGCCAGCAGCCGAGACAGGGTTAGTGAAAAACTGTTTTTT
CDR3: CASSRDRVSEKLFF

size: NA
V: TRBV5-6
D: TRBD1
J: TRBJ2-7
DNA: TGTGCCAGCAGCTGGGACAGCTACGAGCAGTACTTC
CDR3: CASSWDSYEQYF

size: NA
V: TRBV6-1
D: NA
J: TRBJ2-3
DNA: TGTGCCAGCAGTCCAGGGTTAGGCACAGATACGCAGTATTTT
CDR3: CASSPGLGTDTQYF

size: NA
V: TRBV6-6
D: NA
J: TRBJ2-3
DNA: TGTGCCAGCAGTAAGATGCACTCTACCGTCACAGATACGCAGTATTTT
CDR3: CASSKMHSTVTDTQYF

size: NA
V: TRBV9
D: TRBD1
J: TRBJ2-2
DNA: TGTGCCAGCAGCGCGACAGGGGGCCCTTCAACCGGGGAGCTGTTTTTT
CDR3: CASSATGGPSTGELFF

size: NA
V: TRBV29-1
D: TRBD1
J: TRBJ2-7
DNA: TGCAGCGTGTCGGACAGGGGATCCTACGAGCAGTACTTC
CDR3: CSVSDRGSYEQYF

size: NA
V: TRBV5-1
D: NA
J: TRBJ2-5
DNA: TGCGCCAGCAGCTTGGCCCCAGGGCCCCAAGAGACCCAGTACTTC
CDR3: CASSLAPGPQETQYF

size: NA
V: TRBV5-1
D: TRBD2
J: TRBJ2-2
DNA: TGCGCCAGCAGCTTGGGGACTAGCGGGGCTATTAACACCGGGGAGCTGTTTTTT
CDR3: CASSLGTSGAINTGELFF

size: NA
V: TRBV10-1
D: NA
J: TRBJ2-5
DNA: TGCGCCAGCAGTGAGTCAAGGGGGTCGGGCGAGACCCAGTACTTC
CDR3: CASSESRGSGETQYF